The rows below give T cell receptor beta chains drawn from one sample of a study of blood T cell repertoires in COVID-19. Here immunoSEQ multiplex PCR was the method, and the copy in TCRdb shows in-frame clones only, minus some. Of about 190,000 clones in the sample, 70% to 90% were seen once. Sequencing was done on a sample of peripheral blood. The receptor source for this set is a woman aged 80 or over with acute or convalescent COVID-19. The CDR3 runs from the conserved cysteine through the conserved F or W. Fields, in order: clone size, V gene, D gene, J gene, CDR3 protein, CDR3 DNA. D genes are given only for firm matches. Some rows have no size entry. The others give once, few or many, or a class for an expanded clone.

>-|TRBV28|-|TRBJ1-1
CASSLLGEGLSAFF
TGTGCCAGCAGTTTATTAGGGGAGGGCCTAAGCGCTTTCTTT
>-|TRBV7-2|-|TRBJ1-1
CASSPRRGTEAFF
TGTGCCAGCAGCCCGAGGAGGGGTACTGAAGCTTTCTTT
>once|TRBV7-8|TRBD2|TRBJ2-1
CASSLRLAGELHDEQFF
TGTGCCAGCAGCCTGAGACTAGCGGGAGAGCTCCACGATGAGCAGTTCTTC
>-|TRBV29-1|TRBD1|TRBJ1-4
CSATGDRGTTNEKLFF
TGCAGCGCTACAGGGGATCGAGGTACAACTAATGAAAAACTGTTTTTT
>-|TRBV7-2|-|TRBJ1-6
CASSLMRIRTSNSPLHF
TGTGCCAGCAGCTTAATGCGTATTCGGACAAGTAATTCACCCCTCCACTTT
>-|TRBV5-1|-|TRBJ2-7
CASSLGQIYEQYF
TGCGCCAGCAGCTTAGGACAGATCTACGAGCAGTACTTC
>-|TRBV7-9|-|TRBJ2-7
CASSSNPGEQYF
TGTGCCAGCAGCTCGAACCCCGGCGAGCAGTACTTC
>-|TRBV7-6|TRBD2|TRBJ2-7
CASSLGTGGSSYEQYF
TGTGCCAGCAGCTTAGGGACGGGAGGTAGCTCCTACGAGCAGTACTTC
>-|TRBV4-3|-|TRBJ2-3
CASSQEIADTQYF
TGCGCCAGCAGCCAAGAAATAGCAGATACGCAGTATTTT
>-|TRBV5-1|-|TRBJ2-6
CASLVSPGANVLTF
TGCGCCAGCCTAGTGTCTCCCGGGGCCAACGTCCTGACTTTC
>-|TRBV28|-|TRBJ1-2
CASSPQGYGYTF
TGTGCCAGCAGTCCCCAGGGCTATGGCTACACCTTC
>-|TRBV2|TRBD1|TRBJ2-7
CASSGSGTGLYEQYF
TGTGCCAGCAGTGGCTCAGGGACAGGGCTCTACGAGCAGTACTTC
>-|TRBV19|TRBD1|TRBJ1-1
CASSVQTGGGTEAFF
TGTGCCAGTAGTGTGCAGACAGGGGGAGGCACTGAAGCTTTCTTT
>-|TRBV7-9|TRBD1|TRBJ2-3
CASSWTGGTDTQYF
TGTGCCAGCAGCTGGACAGGGGGCACAGATACGCAGTATTTT
>-|TRBV7-9|-|TRBJ2-1
CASSFGGGNEQFF
TGTGCCAGCAGCTTCGGGGGAGGCAATGAGCAGTTCTTC
>-|TRBV27|-|TRBJ1-1
CASRPTQTRGLGSEAFF
TGTGCCAGCAGACCCACGCAAACCAGGGGCCTCGGGTCTGAAGCTTTCTTT
>few|TRBV7-2|TRBD2|TRBJ2-7
CASSPGLANTRYEQYF
TGTGCCAGCAGCCCTGGACTAGCCAACACACGCTACGAGCAGTACTTC
>-|TRBV28|-|TRBJ1-5
CASSLQSLTLYSNQPQHF
TGTGCCAGCAGCCTACAGAGTCTAACTCTTTATAGCAATCAGCCCCAGCATTTT
>-|TRBV19|-|TRBJ1-1
CASSIAGGSNTEAFF
TGTGCCAGTAGTATTGCCGGGGGGTCGAACACTGAAGCTTTCTTT
>-|TRBV28|TRBD2|TRBJ2-1
CASSISGIRYNEQFF
TGTGCCAGCAGTATTAGCGGGATAAGATACAATGAGCAGTTCTTC
>-|TRBV27|-|TRBJ1-1
CASSYRGGTLGFNTEAFF
TGTGCCAGCAGTTATAGAGGAGGGACCTTGGGGTTTAACACTGAAGCTTTCTTT
>once|TRBV7-2|-|TRBJ2-2
CASSLRGTGELFF
TGTGCCAGCAGCTTACGGGGTACCGGGGAGCTGTTTTTT
>-|TRBV9|TRBD1|TRBJ2-7
CASSGGQGSYEQYF
TGTGCCAGCAGCGGTGGACAGGGGTCCTACGAGCAGTACTTC
>-|TRBV9|TRBD1|TRBJ1-2
CASSVGDRSYGYTF
TGTGCCAGCAGCGTAGGGGACAGGAGCTATGGCTACACCTTC
>once|TRBV9|TRBD2|TRBJ2-1
CASSVGGLAVGNEQFF
TGTGCCAGCAGCGTAGGGGGACTAGCGGTGGGAAATGAGCAGTTCTTC
>few|TRBV6-6|-|TRBJ1-2
CASNEEGHGYTF
TGTGCCAGCAATGAGGAGGGGCATGGCTACACCTTC
>-|TRBV12-3/TRBV12-4|-|TRBJ1-2
CASSLGPYGYTF
TGTGCCAGCAGTTTAGGGCCCTATGGCTACACCTTC
>-|TRBV6-5|-|TRBJ1-1
CASKEGRVNTEAFF
TGTGCCAGCAAGGAAGGCAGGGTGAACACTGAAGCTTTCTTT
>-|TRBV27|-|TRBJ1-2
CASSLWRRGGYTF
TGTGCCAGCAGTTTATGGCGGAGAGGAGGCTACACCTTC
>-|TRBV7-2|-|TRBJ1-4
CASSLNPGEKLFF
TGTGCCAGCAGCTTAAACCCCGGGGAAAAACTGTTTTTT
>-|TRBV28|-|TRBJ1-1
CASSLPVMNTEAFF
TGTGCCAGCAGTTTACCCGTAATGAACACTGAAGCTTTCTTT
>-|TRBV27|-|TRBJ1-1
CASRSGHTEAFF
TGTGCCAGCAGGTCAGGGCACACTGAAGCTTTCTTT
>-|TRBV25-1|-|TRBJ1-3
CASTSSLLDGASGNTIYF
TGTGCCAGCACCTCGAGCTTACTCGATGGGGCGTCGGGAAACACCATATATTTT
>-|TRBV5-1|-|TRBJ1-3
CASSFGGTIYF
TGCGCCAGCAGCTTTGGAGGCACCATATATTTT
>-|TRBV10-3|TRBD2|TRBJ2-3
CAISALAGGQDTQYF
TGTGCCATCAGTGCGCTAGCGGGAGGGCAAGATACGCAGTATTTT
>once|TRBV18|TRBD1|TRBJ1-1
CASSPLSTGDAFF
TGTGCCAGCTCACCACTATCGACAGGGGACGCTTTCTTT
>-|TRBV7-2|TRBD1|TRBJ1-1
CASSLKGATEAFF
TGTGCCAGCAGCTTAAAGGGGGCCACTGAAGCTTTCTTT
>once|TRBV29-1|-|TRBJ1-1
CSAQTVGGTEAFF
TGCAGCGCTCAAACGGTGGGGGGGACTGAAGCTTTCTTT
>-|TRBV3-1/TRBV3-2|-|TRBJ2-7
CASSQRPESYEQYF
TGTGCCAGCAGCCAACGCCCGGAGTCCTACGAGCAGTACTTC
>-|TRBV11-2|TRBD1|TRBJ2-1
CASSPGQGNNRYNEQFF
TGTGCCAGCAGCCCAGGACAGGGGAATAACCGGTACAATGAGCAGTTCTTC